The T cell receptor beta chain under discussion was sequenced for a study of CD8+ T cells in alopecia areata. cDNA reverse transcribed from extracted RNA served as the sequencing template. Assay: immunoSEQ multiplex PCR; the TCRdb copy retains only in-frame clones and omits some. The table records about 150,000 clones, around three fifths of them present only once. This CDR3 is 14 amino acids long. Germline lookup yields CDR1 GTSNPN and CDR2 SVGIG (reference sequence). V lost 0 bases to trimming and J lost 12 bases, with 18 bases between them. The sequence was collected from a human donor with alopecia areata. The chain couples TRBV30 to TRBJ2-1, with D tentatively TRBD2 (6 bases). The source material was CD4+ T cells sorted from blood, sampled at week 0. The CDR3 sequence: CAWSVARDSTGQFF. For the CDR3, the DNA is TGTGCCTGGAGTGTAGCGCGGGACTCCACCGGGCAGTTCTTC.